Listed below are T cell receptor beta chains from one sample, sequenced in a study of post-analysis software for immune sequencing data. TCRdb fed the PCR reads into MiXCR, producing one record per CDR3 protein. The table has hundreds of thousands of distinct CDR3 sequences, roughly 27% seen once. The specimen was blood. The receptors shown here come from a girl aged 10-17 years with multiple sclerosis. Each CDR3 is given with its conserved first and last residue. The D gene is left open where the match is weak. Size is omitted from some rows. Given values are once, few, many or a class for expanded clones.

TRBJ2-5	-	15	-	TRBV2	TGTGCCAGCCTGCCCAAGGGCAGGCTAGGGGAGACCCAGTACTTC	CASLPKGRLGETQYF
TRBJ1-5	TRBD1	14	few	TRBV20-1	TGCAGTGCTAAGGGCAGGGGGGTGAATCAGCCCCAGCATTTT	CSAKGRGVNQPQHF
TRBJ2-3	TRBD2	18	-	TRBV29-1	TGCAGCGTGCGGAGGACTAGCGAGAGGGTTGGTAGCACAGATACGCAGTATTTT	CSVRRTSERVGSTDTQYF
TRBJ2-7	TRBD1	15	few	TRBV15	TGTGCCACCAGCAGTTCCGGGACAGGGGGCTACGAGCAGTACTTC	CATSSSGTGGYEQYF
TRBJ2-1	-	13	-	TRBV12-3/TRBV12-4	TGTGTCAGCAGTTTGGAGGGGTGGAATGAGCAGTTCTTC	CVSSLEGWNEQFF
TRBJ2-3	-	14	many	TRBV7-8	TGTGCCAGCCTCTCGTGGGGGGGCTCTGATACGCAGTATTTT	CASLSWGGSDTQYF
TRBJ2-4	-	13	few	TRBV11-2	TGTGCCAGCAGCTTACCCCCCAAGGACATTCAGTACTTC	CASSLPPKDIQYF
TRBJ2-1	-	15	-	TRBV12-3/TRBV12-4	TGTGCCAGCAGTCCCGTATCTGTACGGTACAATGAGCAGTTCTTC	CASSPVSVRYNEQFF
TRBJ2-1	TRBD1	16	-	TRBV4-1	TGCGCCAGCAGCCGAAGGACAGGACTCCTGTACAATGAGCAGTTCTTC	CASSRRTGLLYNEQFF
TRBJ2-2	TRBD2	15	-	TRBV12-3/TRBV12-4	TGTGCCAGCAGTCCGGGACTATTAAACACCGGGGAGCTGTTTTTT	CASSPGLLNTGELFF